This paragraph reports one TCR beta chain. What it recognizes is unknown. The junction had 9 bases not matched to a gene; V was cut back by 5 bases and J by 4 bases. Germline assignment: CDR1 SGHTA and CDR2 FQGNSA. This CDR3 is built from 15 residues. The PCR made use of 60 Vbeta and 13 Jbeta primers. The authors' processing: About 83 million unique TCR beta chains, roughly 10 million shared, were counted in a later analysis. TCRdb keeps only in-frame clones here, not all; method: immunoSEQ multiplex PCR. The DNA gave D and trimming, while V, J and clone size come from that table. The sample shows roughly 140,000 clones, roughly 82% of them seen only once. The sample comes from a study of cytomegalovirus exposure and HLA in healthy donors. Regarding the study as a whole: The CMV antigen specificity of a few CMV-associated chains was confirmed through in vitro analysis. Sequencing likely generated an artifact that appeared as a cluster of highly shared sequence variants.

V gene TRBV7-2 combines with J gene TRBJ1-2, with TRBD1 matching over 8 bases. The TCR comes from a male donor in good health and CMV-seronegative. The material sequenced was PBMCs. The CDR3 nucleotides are TGTGCCAGCAGCCTCACCGGGACAGGAGCCTATGGCTACACCTTC. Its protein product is CASSLTGTGAYGYTF. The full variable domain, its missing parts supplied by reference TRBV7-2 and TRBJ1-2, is GAGVSQSPSNKVTEKGKDVELRCDPISGHTALYWYRQSLGQGLEFLIYFQGNSAPDKSGLPSDRFSAERTGGSVSTLTIQRTQQEDSAVYLCASSLTGTGAYGYTFGSGTRLTVV.